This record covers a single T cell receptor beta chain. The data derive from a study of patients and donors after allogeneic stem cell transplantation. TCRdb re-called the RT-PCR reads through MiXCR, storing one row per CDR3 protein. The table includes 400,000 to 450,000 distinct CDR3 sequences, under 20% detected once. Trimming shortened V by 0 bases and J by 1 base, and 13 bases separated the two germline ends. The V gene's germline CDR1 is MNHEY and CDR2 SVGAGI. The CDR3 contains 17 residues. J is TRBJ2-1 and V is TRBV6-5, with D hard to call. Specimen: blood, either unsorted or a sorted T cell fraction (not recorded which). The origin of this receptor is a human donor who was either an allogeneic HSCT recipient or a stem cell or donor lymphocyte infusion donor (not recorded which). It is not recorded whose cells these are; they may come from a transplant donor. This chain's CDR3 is CASSYSDSYGSYNEQFF. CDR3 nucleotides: TGTGCCAGCAGTTACTCCGACTCATATGGGTCCTACAATGAGCAGTTCTTC.